This entry lists 12 T cell receptor beta chains sequenced from one sample in a study of shared clonotypes between healthy human individuals. Repertoires were generated with immunoSEQ multiplex PCR, while TCRdb's copy carries only in-frame clones and drops some. In the table there are more than 2,000,000 clones, just over 90% of which are singletons. Sequenced material: naive CD4+ T cells sorted from blood. Subset defined: CD45RA+ positively selected. Every receptor here comes from a man aged 18 to 29 in good health.

This chain joins TRBV5-1 and TRBJ2-1; D is unresolved. Trimming left V 0 bases short and J 5 bases short, with 9 bases between. Per the germline V gene, CDR1 is SGHRS and CDR2 is YFSETQ. The CDR3 covers 14 residues. CDR3 loop: CASSLEDSDNEQFF. In DNA form, the CDR3 reads TGCGCCAGCAGCTTGGAAGATTCGGACAATGAGCAGTTCTTC.

The rearrangement joins TRBV18 to TRBJ2-7; 8 bases align to TRBD2. V shed 6 bases and J 0 bases; nucleotides not matched to a gene: 4. The CDR3 extends over 14 amino acids. Germline V gene sequence: CDR1 KGHSH, CDR2 LQKENI. The DNA for the CDR3 is TGTGCCAGCTCCCTTAGCGGGGTCTCCTACGAGCAGTACTTC. It translates to CASSLSGVSYEQYF.

The chain employs TRBV6-1 and TRBJ2-7; D unresolved. This CDR3 has 15 residues. V lost 2 bases, J lost 0 bases, and 11 bases lay in between. Per germline, CDR1 MNHNS and CDR2 SASEGT. The CDR3 here is CASSEMWISSYEQYF. CDR3 bases: TGTGCCAGCAGTGAAATGTGGATTTCCTCCTACGAGCAGTACTTC.

About this clone itself: One junction end does not reproduce the germline sequence, and a read error may be involved. The V and J genes are TRBV19 and TRBJ2-1; TRBD2 aligns across 8 bases. The CDR3 has 13 residues. In germline, CDR1 is LNHDA, CDR2 SQIVND (reference sequence). The CDR3 sequence is CASSIGAREGGVF. The CDR3 DNA is TGTGCCAGTAGTATAGGGGCACGGGAGGGTGGTGTCTTC.

This rearrangement joins TRBV25-1 to TRBJ1-4; D is unresolved. The V gene's germline CDR1 is MGHDK and CDR2 SYGVNS. V gave up 1 base and J gave up 5 bases, with 11 bases separating them. CDR3 length: 15 amino acids. The chain's CDR3 is CASSESLTDNEKLFF. The CDR3, as DNA: TGTGCCAGCAGTGAATCTTTGACGGACAATGAAAAACTGTTTTTT.

The chain combines TRBV5-6 with TRBJ2-2, with D hard to call. CDR1 and CDR2 from the germline V gene are SGHDT and YYEEEE. The V end lost 2 bases, the J end lost 4 bases, and 15 bases lay between the germline ends. CDR3 length: 16 amino acids. For the CDR3, the DNA is TGTGCCAGCAGCTTCCGCAGTCTCCAGTCCACCGGGGAGCTGTTTTTT. Residues: CASSFRSLQSTGELFF.

This clone was counted only a few times. The chain recombines TRBV29-1 with TRBJ1-2, with a weak D call TRBD1 (5 bases). CDR3 size: 12 residues. The V and J ends lost 2 bases and 7 bases respectively, with 11 bases between them. CDR1 SQVTM and CDR2 ANQGSEA come from the germline V gene. In nucleotides, the CDR3 is TGCAGCGTTGAAAGAGGGGCGGCTGGCTACACCTTC. Translated: CSVERGAAGYTF.

The table lists this clone with a count of one. The chain uses TRBV7-3 and TRBJ2-1; D possibly corresponds to TRBD2 (5 bases). Germline CDR1 is SGHTA and CDR2 is FQGTGA. The CDR3 has 13 residues. V lost 0 bases, J lost 10 bases, and 10 bases lay in between. Written as DNA, the CDR3 is TGTGCCAGCAGCTTAACGGACTCCGTCGAGCAGTTCTTC. It translates to CASSLTDSVEQFF. Full variable domain (remainder filled in from reference TRBV7-3 and TRBJ2-1): GAGVSQTPSNKVTEKGKYVELRCDPISGHTALYWYRQSLGQGPEFLIYFQGTGAADDSGLPNDRFFAVRPEGSVSTLKIQRTERGDSAVYLCASSLTDSVEQFFGPGTRLTVL.

In the case of this clone: Other DNA sequences of this sample code for an identical CDR3. This rearrangement joins TRBV7-2 to TRBJ1-1; D is uncertain. The V gene's germline CDR1 is SGHTA and CDR2 FQGNSA. V was cut by 1 base and J by 4 bases, with 7 bases left in between. CDR3 length equals 13 residues. Here the CDR3 DNA reads TGTGCCAGCAGCTTAGAAGGTTTCACTGAAGCTTTCTTT. This sequence encodes CASSLEGFTEAFF.

In this sample, this clone turned up a few times. Within the sample, other DNA sequences also encode this same CDR3. The rearrangement joins TRBV5-1 to TRBJ1-1; D perhaps matches TRBD1 (6 bases). This CDR3 is built from 11 residues. From germline, CDR1 is SGHRS and CDR2 YFSETQ. V shed 2 bases and J shed 8 bases, with 7 bases lying between them. DNA of the CDR3: TGCGCCAGCAGCTTCGGGACAGAAGCTTTCTTT. This encodes CASSFGTEAFF.

The gene calls are TRBV10-2 and TRBJ1-1; 8 bases line up with TRBD1. The CDR3 runs to 12 residues. Germline-derived CDR1 and CDR2 are WSHSY and SAAADI. V shed 6 bases and J 10 bases; nucleotides not matched to a gene: 7. CDR3 residues: CASSGQGMSAFF. The CDR3 DNA reads as TGCGCCAGCAGCGGACAGGGAATGTCAGCTTTCTTT.

The V and J genes are TRBV19 and TRBJ2-1; D unclear. With 5 bases removed from V and 0 bases from J, the gap between germline ends came to 8 bases. The germline V gene encodes CDR1 LNHDA and CDR2 SQIVND (reference sequence). The CDR3 has 14 amino acids. CDR3 nucleotide sequence: TGTGCCAGTAGTCCTACGAGCTCCTACAATGAGCAGTTCTTC. The encoded protein is CASSPTSSYNEQFF.